The 29 T cell receptor beta chains reported below all come from one sample, sequenced in a study of T cell responses to AZD1222 COVID-19 vaccine. Sequenced by immunoSEQ multiplex PCR; TCRdb stores in-frame clones only, minus some. Among some 140,000 clones listed, 90% were seen once. Sequenced material: peripheral blood, taken on day 0 of AZD1222 vaccination. Receptors were obtained from an adult in good health.

V usage is TRBV19 and J usage is TRBJ1-2; tentatively, D is TRBD1 (6 bases). There are 16 residues in the CDR3. Trimming shortened V by 9 bases and J by 5 bases, and 25 bases separated the two germline ends. The germline V gene encodes CDR1 LNHDA and CDR2 SQIVND (reference sequence). The CDR3 reads CASRAVPMGGGYGYTF. The CDR3 DNA follows: TGTGCCAGCCGAGCCGTCCCCATGGGGGGCGGTTATGGCTACACCTTC. Using reference TRBV19 and TRBJ1-2 for the parts outside the CDR3, the full variable domain is DGGITQSPKYLFRKEGQNVTLSCEQNLNHDAMYWYRQDPGQGLRLIYYSQIVNDFQKGDIAEGYSVSREKKESFPLTVTSAQKNPTAFYLCASRAVPMGGGYGYTFGSGTRLTVV.

This clone showed up just once. The chain carries TRBV2 and TRBJ1-6; D may be TRBD1 (6 bases). From germline, CDR1 is SNHLY and CDR2 FYNNEI. This CDR3 is built from 17 residues. Trimming left V 4 bases short and J 5 bases short, with 18 bases between. The CDR3 reads CASSGIQQGPNNSPLHF. The CDR3 DNA follows: TGTGCCAGCAGTGGTATACAACAGGGTCCCAATAATTCACCCCTCCACTTT.

The rearrangement joins TRBV7-9 to TRBJ1-2; perhaps TRBD1 as D (5 bases). V was trimmed by 1 base and J by 2 bases, leaving 17 bases between them. The CDR3 spans 17 residues. The germline V gene encodes CDR1 SEHNR and CDR2 FQNEAQ (reference sequence). The CDR3 coding sequence is TGTGCCAGCAGCTTAGTAGTAGGGGCAAAAGGGAACTATGGCTACACCTTC. Translating it yields CASSLVVGAKGNYGYTF.

V gene TRBV19 combines with J gene TRBJ1-5; no firm D call. V lost 4 bases and J lost 9, with 16 bases in between. CDR3 size: 14 residues. CDR1 and CDR2 from the germline V gene are LNHDA and SQIVND (reference sequence). CDR3 residues: CASSKLSSSLPQHF. CDR3 coding DNA: TGTGCCAGTAGTAAGCTGAGCAGTTCCCTGCCCCAGCATTTT.

V usage is TRBV27 and J usage is TRBJ2-1; 10 bases align to TRBD1. Germline assignment: CDR1 MNHEY and CDR2 SMNVEV (reference sequence). The CDR3 is 14 residues long. The trim removed 10 bases at V and 6 bases at J, leaving 9 bases unmatched. The CDR3 here is CAIMGDRGSNEQFF. In DNA, the CDR3 is TGTGCCATCATGGGGGACAGGGGTAGCAATGAGCAGTTCTTC.

The J gene is TRBJ1-2, the V gene TRBV27; perhaps TRBD1 as D (5 bases). The CDR3 totals 13 residues. The V gene lost 5 bases and the J gene lost 8 bases, with 15 bases spanning the gap. Germline CDR1 and CDR2: MNHEY and SMNVEV (reference sequence). In DNA, the CDR3 is TGTGCCAGCAGTCCAGGGACTGCCATCGGCTACACCTTC. It is translated as CASSPGTAIGYTF.

V gene TRBV27 combines with J gene TRBJ2-7; 8 nucleotides agree with TRBD2. CDR1 is MNHEY, CDR2 SMNVEV, per germline (reference sequence). V gave up 5 bases and J gave up 0 bases; unmatched junction bases: 9. The CDR3 sequence is 16 residues long. CDR3 residues: CASSTFSGASSYEQYF. The CDR3 DNA reads TGTGCCAGCAGTACCTTTAGCGGGGCAAGCTCCTACGAGCAGTACTTC.

The chain carries TRBV29-1 and TRBJ1-2; a weak D match, TRBD1 (6 bases). The CDR3 has 15 residues. Germline V gene sequence: CDR1 SQVTM, CDR2 ANQGSEA. With 2 bases removed from V and 2 bases from J, the gap between germline ends came to 15 bases. CDR3 amino acids: CSVEKGSGANYGYTF. As DNA, the CDR3 is TGCAGCGTTGAAAAGGGGTCAGGGGCCAACTATGGCTACACCTTC.

The chain uses TRBV3-1 (or the pseudogene TRBV3-2) and TRBJ1-2, with no clear D. The CDR3 sequence is 11 residues long. The germline CDR1 and CDR2 sequences are LGHDT and YNNKEL (reference sequence). Trimming shortened V by 0 bases and J by 9 bases, and 5 bases separated the two germline ends. The CDR3 region is CASSQDRSYTF. The CDR3 nucleotides are TGTGCCAGCAGCCAAGATCGGAGCTACACCTTC.

The chain combines TRBV9 with TRBJ1-5; D gene ambiguous. From germline, CDR1 is SGDLS and CDR2 YYNGEE. Deletions cut 0 bases from V and 5 bases from J, with 12 bases between. This CDR3 has 15 amino acids. CDR3: CASSVGTGGDQPQHF. DNA of the CDR3: TGTGCCAGCAGCGTAGGGACCGGTGGTGATCAGCCCCAGCATTTT.

This clone was counted between two and nine times. V is TRBV19 and J is TRBJ1-6; D gene unclear. With 3 bases removed from V and 7 bases from J, the gap between germline ends came to 16 bases. Germline-derived CDR1 and CDR2 are LNHDA and SQIVND (reference sequence). There are 16 residues in the CDR3. CDR3 region: CASSMIQIKPNSPLHF. The DNA for the CDR3 is TGTGCCAGTAGTATGATTCAGATCAAACCCAATTCACCCCTCCACTTT.

The V call is TRBV7-6, the J call TRBJ1-2; D is ambiguous. CDR3 length equals 15 residues. With 5 bases removed from V and 4 bases from J, the gap between germline ends came to 17 bases. CDR1 SGHVS and CDR2 FNYEAQ come from the germline V gene. CDR3 DNA: TGTGCCAGCAGCCCTACGGAGGCCATGGGCTATGGCTACACCTTC. Protein: CASSPTEAMGYGYTF.

The chain couples TRBV5-4 to TRBJ2-6; D gene unclear. From germline, CDR1 is SGHNT and CDR2 YYREEE (reference sequence). V dropped 3 bases and J dropped 4 bases, with 5 bases sitting between them. This CDR3 has 13 amino acids. The CDR3 DNA follows: TGTGCCAGCAGCTCCAAGGGGGCCAACGTCCTGACTTTC. Residues: CASSSKGANVLTF.

The chain joins TRBV10-1 to TRBJ1-4; tentative D call: TRBD1 (6 bases). Germline V gene lookup returns CDR1 WNHNN and CDR2 SYGVQD (reference sequence). CDR3 length equals 13 residues. V was shortened by 11 bases and J by 4 bases, with 14 bases between the two germline ends. The CDR3 loop is CASPGVSNEKLFF. The DNA for the CDR3 is TGCGCCTCCCCAGGGGTTAGTAATGAAAAACTGTTTTTT.

CDR3 DNA sequence: TGTGCCAGCAGCCAAGATGACGTGGCTTTCTTT. Protein product: CASSQDDVAFF. The chain carries TRBV3-1 (or the pseudogene TRBV3-2) and TRBJ1-1; D is uncertain. This CDR3 region has 11 residues. Trimming pared 0 bases from V and 11 bases from J, leaving 7 bases between. Germline CDR1 LGHDT, CDR2 YNNKEL (reference sequence).

J is TRBJ1-1 and V is TRBV19; no firm D call. Germline V gene sequence: CDR1 LNHDA, CDR2 SQIVND (reference sequence). The CDR3 covers 12 residues. V shed 3 bases and J shed 11 bases, with 13 bases lying between them. The CDR3 bases are TGTGCCAGTAGTATTGTCCGGGGAAACGCTTTCTTT. Protein sequence: CASSIVRGNAFF.

The chain employs TRBV30 and TRBJ1-1, with 7 bases identical to TRBD1. The V gene's germline CDR1 is GTSNPN and CDR2 SVGIG (reference sequence). This CDR3 comprises 15 residues. Trimming cost V 4 bases and J 0 bases; bases outside gene matches: 8. The CDR3 reads CAWIDRAALNTEAFF. Here the CDR3 DNA reads TGTGCCTGGATCGACAGGGCGGCCCTGAACACTGAAGCTTTCTTT.

This clone was observed once. The genes are TRBV7-9 and TRBJ1-1; D gene unclear. With 4 bases removed from V and 1 base from J, the gap between germline ends came to 7 bases. This CDR3 spans 13 amino acids. The germline V gene has CDR1 SEHNR and CDR2 FQNEAQ (reference sequence). The CDR3 sequence is CASSSQRNTEAFF. CDR3 sequence (DNA): TGTGCCAGCAGCTCACAGCGGAACACTGAAGCTTTCTTT.

The rearrangement uses TRBV2 and TRBJ1-1; possible D gene TRBD1, 5 bases. The germline gives CDR1 SNHLY, CDR2 FYNNEI. Trimming stripped 1 base from V and 0 bases from J, with 12 bases between. This CDR3 region has 16 residues. CDR3 amino acids: CASSEDLGAVNTEAFF. The DNA for the CDR3 is TGTGCCAGCAGTGAAGACCTTGGGGCGGTGAACACTGAAGCTTTCTTT. Complete variable domain (other parts from reference TRBV2 and TRBJ1-1): EPEVTQTPSHQVTQMGQEVILRCVPISNHLYFYWYRQILGQKVEFLVSFYNNEISEKSEIFDDQFSVERPDGSNFTLKIRSTKLEDSAMYFCASSEDLGAVNTEAFFGQGTRLTVV.

The CDR3 loop is CASSPSGQPQHF. CDR3 DNA sequence: TGTGCCAGCAGCCCATCGGGGCAGCCCCAGCATTTT. The chain couples TRBV5-5 to TRBJ1-5, with unresolved D. CDR1 is SGHKS and CDR2 is YYEKEE in the germline V gene (reference sequence). With 4 bases removed from V and 7 bases from J, the gap between germline ends came to 9 bases. CDR3 length equals 12 residues.

Only one count was recorded for this clone. The J gene is TRBJ1-1, the V gene TRBV24-1; tentatively, D is TRBD1 (5 bases). The germline V and J ends were trimmed by 3 bases and 5 bases, with 15 bases remaining between them. Germline-derived CDR1 and CDR2 are KGHDR and SFDVKD. The CDR3 has 15 residues. The CDR3, as DNA: TGTGCCACCAGTGATGATACCCGGGGGGGTACTGAAGCTTTCTTT. Protein sequence: CATSDDTRGGTEAFF.

In this sample, this clone turned up a few times. This sequence joins TRBV14 and TRBJ1-2; a weak D match, TRBD1 (5 bases). The CDR3 extends over 15 amino acids. Germline V gene data show CDR1 as SGHDN and CDR2 as FVKESK. V was shortened by 2 bases and J by 8 bases, with 18 bases between the two germline ends. CDR3 residues: CASSQLGERVMGYTF. The CDR3 DNA sequence: TGTGCCAGCAGCCAATTGGGGGAGCGGGTGATGGGCTACACCTTC.

This chain uses TRBV10-3 with TRBJ1-1; unclear D gene. Germline lookup yields CDR1 ENHRY and CDR2 SYGVKD. Trimming shortened V by 0 bases and J by 7 bases, and 9 bases separated the two germline ends. This CDR3 comprises 13 residues. CDR3 nucleotide sequence: TGTGCCATCAGTGAGTCGGGAAAAGGTGAAGCTTTCTTT. Translated: CAISESGKGEAFF.

This chain joins TRBV2 and TRBJ1-1; 7 nucleotides align to TRBD1. Germline CDR1 and CDR2: SNHLY and FYNNEI. V gave up 4 bases and J gave up 0 bases; unmatched junction bases: 11. This CDR3 has 17 amino acids. In DNA, the CDR3 is TGTGCCAGCAGTGTAGGAGGGGGCGGAATACTGAACACTGAAGCTTTCTTT. This encodes CASSVGGGGILNTEAFF.

V gene TRBV9 combines with J gene TRBJ1-3; D uncertain. Deletions cut 4 bases from V and 0 bases from J, with 14 bases between. CDR3 length: 16 residues. Germline V gene sequence: CDR1 SGDLS, CDR2 YYNGEE. The CDR3 sequence is CASSPPGSHSGNTIYF. CDR3 DNA: TGTGCCAGCAGCCCCCCGGGGAGTCACTCTGGAAACACCATATATTTT.

The chain employs TRBV28 and TRBJ2-3; the match to TRBD2 covers 10 bases. After removal of 4 bases from V and 14 bases from J, the junction contained 15 bases not matched to a gene. The CDR3 extends over 15 amino acids. CDR1 is MDHEN, CDR2 SYDVKM, per germline. CDR3 in DNA: TGTGCCAGCAGTTCCCAGGGACTAGCGACCGACTTTCTGTATTTT. Its protein is CASSSQGLATDFLYF.

The rearrangement links TRBV5-4 to TRBJ1-6, with a possible D match to TRBD1 (5 bases). The germline V and J ends were trimmed by 4 bases and 10 bases, with 15 bases remaining between them. In germline, CDR1 is SGHNT, CDR2 YYREEE (reference sequence). This CDR3 comprises 14 residues. In nucleotides, the CDR3 is TGTGCCAGCAGCGAGGTCGGGGCCGGGTCACCCCTCCACTTT. It codes for CASSEVGAGSPLHF.

The rearrangement uses TRBV2 and TRBJ1-3; D remains ambiguous. This CDR3 has 15 amino acids. The V gene lost 8 bases and the J gene lost 0 bases, with 14 bases spanning the gap. Germline lookup yields CDR1 SNHLY and CDR2 FYNNEI. CDR3 protein: CASVRTVGSGNTIYF. The CDR3 DNA reads TGTGCCAGCGTGAGAACGGTTGGCTCTGGAAACACCATATATTTT.

This clone was detected a few times. The same CDR3 can be traced to other DNA sequences in this sample. The chain uses TRBV18 and TRBJ1-2, with D tentatively TRBD1 (5 bases). V lost 2 bases to trimming and J lost 0 bases, with 7 bases between them. This CDR3 comprises 14 residues. Per germline, CDR1 KGHSH and CDR2 LQKENI. The chain's CDR3 is CASSPGAANYGYTF. In nucleotides, the CDR3 is TGTGCCAGCTCACCAGGGGCCGCTAACTATGGCTACACCTTC.